One T cell receptor beta chain is described in this entry. This sample stems from a study of shared clonotypes between healthy human individuals. Across the study: The study enrolled a couple of women and three men aged 18 to 49. Researchers assigned three CD4 naive, three CD4 memory, two CD8 naive and one CD8 memory plate to each donor.

The data were produced by immunoSEQ multiplex PCR, yet TCRdb's version contains in-frame clones alone and is incomplete. The data hold 2,500,000 or so clones, with 93% observed a single time. Every one of the donors was a Caucasian adult that lived in Nashville, Tennessee. Germline assignment: CDR1 SEHNR and CDR2 FQNEAQ (reference sequence). The V gene end was trimmed by 5 bases and the J gene end by 6 bases; junction bases not matched to a gene: 11. The CDR3 is made up of 16 amino acids. J is TRBJ1-1 and V is TRBV7-9; TRBD1 matches at 11 bases. What was sequenced was naive CD4+ T cells from PBMCs. The sample's subset: CD45RA+ positively selected. This clonotype originated in a man aged 18 to 29 in good health. Some clones in this sample may be carry-over from other donors' samples. The DNA for the CDR3 is TGTGCCAGCAGCCTCCTAACCGGACAGGGGGCGTCTGAAGCTTTCTTT. Protein sequence: CASSLLTGQGASEAFF.